This TCR beta chain was documented in a study of Graves' ophthalmopathy and Graves' hyperthyroidism. Broader study findings: Blood also contained most of the expanded thyroid clonotypes above 0.001 frequency.

As for this clonotype: Its antigen is currently unknown.

The study amplified TCR beta CDR3 regions using RNA transcripts. The library came from an HTBI-primed first-round RT-PCR and a second-round multiplex PCR. Each CDR3 protein is one row after TCRdb ran MiXCR on the multiplex PCR reads. Of more than 300,000 distinct CDR3 sequences in the sample, 15% to 20% were seen once. This CDR3 is built from 13 residues. CDR1 is MGHDK and CDR2 is SYGVNS in the germline V gene. Trimming shortened V by 2 bases and J by 9 bases, and 8 bases separated the two germline ends. In this cohort, patients with other autoimmune diseases, uncontrolled infections, pregnancy or lactation were excluded.

The sample comprised peripheral blood. This clonotype was sampled from an adult woman with stable Graves' hyperthyroidism. The V call is TRBV25-1, the J call TRBJ1-6, with D possibly being TRBD1 (6 bases). CDR3 DNA: TGTGCCAGCAGTGAAAGGGGGGTTTCACCCCTCCACTTT. Translation: CASSERGVSPLHF. The full variable domain, in which reference TRBV25-1 and TRBJ1-6 provide the parts outside the CDR3, is EADIYQTPRYLVIGTGKKITLECSQTMGHDKMYWYQQDPGMELHLIHYSYGVNSTEKGDLSSESTVSRIRTEHFPLTLESARPSHTSQYLCASSERGVSPLHFGNGTRLTVT.